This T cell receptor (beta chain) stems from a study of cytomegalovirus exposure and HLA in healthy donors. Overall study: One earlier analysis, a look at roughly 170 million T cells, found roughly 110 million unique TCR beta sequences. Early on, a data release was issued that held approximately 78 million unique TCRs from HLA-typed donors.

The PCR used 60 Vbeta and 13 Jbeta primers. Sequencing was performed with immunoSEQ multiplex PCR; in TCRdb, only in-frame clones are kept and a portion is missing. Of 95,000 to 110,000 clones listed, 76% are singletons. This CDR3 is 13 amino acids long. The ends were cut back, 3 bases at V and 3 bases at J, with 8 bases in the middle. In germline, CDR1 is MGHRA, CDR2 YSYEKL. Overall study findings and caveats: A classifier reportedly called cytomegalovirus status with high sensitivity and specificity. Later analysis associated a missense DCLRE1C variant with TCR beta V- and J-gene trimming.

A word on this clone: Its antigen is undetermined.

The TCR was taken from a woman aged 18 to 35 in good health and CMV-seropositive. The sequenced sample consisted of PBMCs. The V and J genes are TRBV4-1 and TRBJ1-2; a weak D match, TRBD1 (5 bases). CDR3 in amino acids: CASSHREYYGYTF. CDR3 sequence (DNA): TGCGCCAGCAGCCACAGGGAATACTATGGCTACACCTTC.